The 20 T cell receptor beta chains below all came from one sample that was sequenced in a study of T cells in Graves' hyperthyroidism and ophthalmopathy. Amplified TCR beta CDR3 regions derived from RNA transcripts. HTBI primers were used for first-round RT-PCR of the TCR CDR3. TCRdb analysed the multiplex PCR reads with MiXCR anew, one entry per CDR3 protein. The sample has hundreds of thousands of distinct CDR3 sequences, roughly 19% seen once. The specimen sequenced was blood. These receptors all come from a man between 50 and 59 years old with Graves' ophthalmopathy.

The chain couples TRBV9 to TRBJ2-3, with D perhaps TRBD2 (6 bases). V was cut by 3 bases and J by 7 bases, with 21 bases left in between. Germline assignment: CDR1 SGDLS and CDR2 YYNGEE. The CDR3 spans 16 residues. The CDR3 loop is CASSAPGTRTRNTQYF. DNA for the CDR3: TGTGCCAGCAGCGCCCCCGGGACTCGGACGAGGAATACGCAGTATTTT.

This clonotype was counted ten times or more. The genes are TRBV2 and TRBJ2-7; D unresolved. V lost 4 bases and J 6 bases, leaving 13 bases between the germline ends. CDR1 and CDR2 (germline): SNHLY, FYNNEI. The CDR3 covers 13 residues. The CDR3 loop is CASSVQAQSEQYF. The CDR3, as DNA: TGTGCCAGCAGTGTCCAAGCCCAATCCGAGCAGTACTTC.

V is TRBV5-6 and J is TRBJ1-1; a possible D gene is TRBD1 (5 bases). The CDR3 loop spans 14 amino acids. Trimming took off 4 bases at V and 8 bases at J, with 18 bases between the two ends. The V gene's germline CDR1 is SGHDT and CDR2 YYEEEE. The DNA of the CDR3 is TGTGCCAGCAGCCCGGGGGTCACGGAACTCGAAGCTTTCTTT. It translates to CASSPGVTELEAFF. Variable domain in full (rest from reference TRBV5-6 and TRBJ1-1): DAGVTQSPTHLIKTRGQQVTLRCSPKSGHDTVSWYQQALGQGPQFIFQYYEEEERQRGNFPDRFSGHQFPNYSSELNVNALLLGDSALYLCASSPGVTELEAFFGQGTRLTVV.

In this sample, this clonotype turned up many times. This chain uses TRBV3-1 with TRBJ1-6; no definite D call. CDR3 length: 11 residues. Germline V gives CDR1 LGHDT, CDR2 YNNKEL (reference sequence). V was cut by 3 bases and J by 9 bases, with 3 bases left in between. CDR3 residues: CASSQGSPLHF. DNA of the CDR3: TGTGCCAGCAGCCAGGGTTCACCCCTCCACTTT.

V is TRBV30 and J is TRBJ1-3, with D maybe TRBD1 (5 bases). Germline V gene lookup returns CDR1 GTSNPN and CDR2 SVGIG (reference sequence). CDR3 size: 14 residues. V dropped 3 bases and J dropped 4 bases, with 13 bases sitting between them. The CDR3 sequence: CAWRARARGNTIYF. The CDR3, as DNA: TGTGCCTGGAGGGCCAGGGCTAGAGGAAACACCATATATTTT.

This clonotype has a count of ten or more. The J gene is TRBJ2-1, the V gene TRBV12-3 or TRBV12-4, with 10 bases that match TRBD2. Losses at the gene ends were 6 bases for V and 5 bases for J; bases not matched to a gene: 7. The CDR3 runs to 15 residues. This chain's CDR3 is CASSPGLARDNEQFF. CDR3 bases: TGTGCCAGCAGCCCGGGACTAGCGAGGGACAATGAGCAGTTCTTC.

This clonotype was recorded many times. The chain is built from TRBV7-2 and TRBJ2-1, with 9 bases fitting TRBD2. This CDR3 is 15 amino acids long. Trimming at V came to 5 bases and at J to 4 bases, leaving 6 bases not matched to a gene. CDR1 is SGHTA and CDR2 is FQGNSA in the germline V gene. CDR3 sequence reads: CASSQVAGAYNEQFF. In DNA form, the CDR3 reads TGTGCCAGCAGCCAAGTAGCGGGAGCGTACAATGAGCAGTTCTTC.

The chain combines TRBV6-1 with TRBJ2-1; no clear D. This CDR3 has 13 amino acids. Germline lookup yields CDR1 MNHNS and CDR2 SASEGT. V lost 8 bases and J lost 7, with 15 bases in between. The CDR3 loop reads CASRTTSRNEQFF. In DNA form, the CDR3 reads TGTGCCAGCCGAACTACCTCTCGGAATGAGCAGTTCTTC.

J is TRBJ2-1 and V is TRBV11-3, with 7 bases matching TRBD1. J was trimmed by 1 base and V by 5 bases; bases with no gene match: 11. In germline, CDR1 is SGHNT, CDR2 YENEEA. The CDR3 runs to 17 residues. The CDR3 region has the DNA TGTGCCAGCAGCGCAGGAGCCGGGACAGCATCCTACAATGAGCAGTTCTTC. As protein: CASSAGAGTASYNEQFF.

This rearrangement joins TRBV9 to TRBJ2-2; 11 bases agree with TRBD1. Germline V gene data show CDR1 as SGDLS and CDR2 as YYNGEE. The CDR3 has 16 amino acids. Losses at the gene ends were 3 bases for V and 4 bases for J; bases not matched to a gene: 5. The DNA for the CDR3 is TGTGCCAGCAGCGGAGGACAGGGGGCAGGCACCGGGGAGCTGTTTTTT. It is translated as CASSGGQGAGTGELFF.

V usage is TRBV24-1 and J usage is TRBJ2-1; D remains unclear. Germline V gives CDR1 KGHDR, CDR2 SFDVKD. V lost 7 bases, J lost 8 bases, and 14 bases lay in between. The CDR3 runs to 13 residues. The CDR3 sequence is CATSPGVMHEQFF. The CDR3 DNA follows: TGTGCCACCAGCCCCGGCGTGATGCATGAGCAGTTCTTC.

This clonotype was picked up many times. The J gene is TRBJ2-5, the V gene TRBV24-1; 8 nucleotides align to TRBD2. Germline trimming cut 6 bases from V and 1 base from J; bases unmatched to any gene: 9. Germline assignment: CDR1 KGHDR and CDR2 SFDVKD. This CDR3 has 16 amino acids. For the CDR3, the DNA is TGTGCCACCAGTACCCTTCTAGCGGGTTCCCAAGAGACCCAGTACTTC. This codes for CATSTLLAGSQETQYF.

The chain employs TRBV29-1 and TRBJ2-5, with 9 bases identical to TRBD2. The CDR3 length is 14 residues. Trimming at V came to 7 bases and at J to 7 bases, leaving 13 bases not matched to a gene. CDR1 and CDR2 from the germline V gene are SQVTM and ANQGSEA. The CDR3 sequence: CSASREGGVGTQYF. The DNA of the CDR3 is TGCAGCGCTTCGCGGGAGGGAGGCGTGGGGACCCAGTACTTC.

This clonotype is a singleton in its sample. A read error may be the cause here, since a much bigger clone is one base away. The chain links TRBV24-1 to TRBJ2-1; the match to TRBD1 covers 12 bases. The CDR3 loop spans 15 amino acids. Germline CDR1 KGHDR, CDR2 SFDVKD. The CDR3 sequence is CAIGTGGPSYNEQLF. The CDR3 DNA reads TGTGCCATCGGGACAGGGGGCCCATCCTACAATGAGCAGCTCTTC.

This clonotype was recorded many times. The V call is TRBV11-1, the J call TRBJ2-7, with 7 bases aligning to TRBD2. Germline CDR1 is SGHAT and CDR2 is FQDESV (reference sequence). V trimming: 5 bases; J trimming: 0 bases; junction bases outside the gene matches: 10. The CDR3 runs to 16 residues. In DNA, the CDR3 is TGTGCCAGCAGCCGCCGGGGAGGGGTGAGCTCCTACGAGCAGTACTTC. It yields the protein CASSRRGGVSSYEQYF.

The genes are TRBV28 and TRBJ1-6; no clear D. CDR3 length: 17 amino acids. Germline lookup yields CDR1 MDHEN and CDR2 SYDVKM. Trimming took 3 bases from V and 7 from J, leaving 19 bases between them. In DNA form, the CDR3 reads TGTGCCAGCAGTTTTTACGGACCTCGGGGTCCCAATTCACCCCTCCACTTT. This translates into CASSFYGPRGPNSPLHF.

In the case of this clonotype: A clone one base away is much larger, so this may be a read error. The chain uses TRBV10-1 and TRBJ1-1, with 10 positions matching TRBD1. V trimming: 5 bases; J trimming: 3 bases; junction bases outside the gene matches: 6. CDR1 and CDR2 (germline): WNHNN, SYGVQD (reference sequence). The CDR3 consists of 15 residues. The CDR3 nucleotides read TGCGCCAGCAGTACCGGGACAGGGGTGGACACTGAAGCTTTCTTT. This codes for CASSTGTGVDTEAFF.

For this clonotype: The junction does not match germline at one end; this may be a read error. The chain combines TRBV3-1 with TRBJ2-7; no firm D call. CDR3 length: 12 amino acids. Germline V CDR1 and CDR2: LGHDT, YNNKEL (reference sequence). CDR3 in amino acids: CASSQGFYEQCF. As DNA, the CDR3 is TGTGCTAGCAGCCAAGGCTTCTACGAGCAGTGCTTC.

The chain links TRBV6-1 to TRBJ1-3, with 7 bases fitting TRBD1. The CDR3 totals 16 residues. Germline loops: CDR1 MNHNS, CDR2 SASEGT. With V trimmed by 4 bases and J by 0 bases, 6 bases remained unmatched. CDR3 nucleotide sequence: TGTGCCAGCAGTGCGACAGGGCCGGACTCTGGAAACACCATATATTTT. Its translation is CASSATGPDSGNTIYF.

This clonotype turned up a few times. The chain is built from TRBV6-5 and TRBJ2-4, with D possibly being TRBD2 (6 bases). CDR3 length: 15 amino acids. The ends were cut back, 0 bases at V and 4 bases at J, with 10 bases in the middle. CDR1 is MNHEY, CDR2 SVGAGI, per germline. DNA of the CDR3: TGTGCCAGCAGTTACTCGCCCGCGGGGAAAAACATTCAGTACTTC. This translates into CASSYSPAGKNIQYF.